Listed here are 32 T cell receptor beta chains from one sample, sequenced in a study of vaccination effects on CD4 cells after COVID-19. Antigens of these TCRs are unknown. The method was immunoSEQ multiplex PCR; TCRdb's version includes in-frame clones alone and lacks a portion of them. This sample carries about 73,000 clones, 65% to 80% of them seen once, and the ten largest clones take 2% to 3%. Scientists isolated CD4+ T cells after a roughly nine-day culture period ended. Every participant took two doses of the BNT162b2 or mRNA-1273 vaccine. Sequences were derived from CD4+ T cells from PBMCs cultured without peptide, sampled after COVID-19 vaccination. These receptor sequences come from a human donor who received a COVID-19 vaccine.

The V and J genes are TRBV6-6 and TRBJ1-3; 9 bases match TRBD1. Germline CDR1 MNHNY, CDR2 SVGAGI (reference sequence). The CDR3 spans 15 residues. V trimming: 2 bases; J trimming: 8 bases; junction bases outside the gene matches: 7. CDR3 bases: TGTGCCAGCAGTTACCTAGGGACAGGGATGGACACCATATATTTT. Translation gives CASSYLGTGMDTIYF.

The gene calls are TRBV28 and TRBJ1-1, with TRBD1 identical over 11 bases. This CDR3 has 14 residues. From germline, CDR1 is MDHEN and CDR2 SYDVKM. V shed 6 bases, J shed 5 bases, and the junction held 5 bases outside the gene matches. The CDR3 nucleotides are TGTGCCAGCAGCCCCGGGACAGGGGGGACTGAAGCTTTCTTT. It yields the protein CASSPGTGGTEAFF. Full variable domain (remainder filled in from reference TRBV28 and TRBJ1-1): DVKVTQSSRYLVKRTGEKVFLECVQDMDHENMFWYRQDPGLGLRLIYFSYDVKMKEKGDIPEGYSVSREKKERFSLILESASTNQTSMYLCASSPGTGGTEAFFGQGTRLTVV.

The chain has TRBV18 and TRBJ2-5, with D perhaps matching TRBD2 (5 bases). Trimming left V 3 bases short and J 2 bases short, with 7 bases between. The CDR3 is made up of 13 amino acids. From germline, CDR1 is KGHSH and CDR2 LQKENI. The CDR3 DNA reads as TGTGCCAGCTCACCCGGGGTACAAGAGACCCAGTACTTC. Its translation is CASSPGVQETQYF.

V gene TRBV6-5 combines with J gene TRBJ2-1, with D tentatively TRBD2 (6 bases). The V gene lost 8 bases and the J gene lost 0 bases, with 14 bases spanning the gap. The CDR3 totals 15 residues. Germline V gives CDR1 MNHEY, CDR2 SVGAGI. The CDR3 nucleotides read TGTGCCAGCGGTCGAGGCGGGGTCTCCTACAATGAGCAGTTCTTC. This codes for CASGRGGVSYNEQFF.

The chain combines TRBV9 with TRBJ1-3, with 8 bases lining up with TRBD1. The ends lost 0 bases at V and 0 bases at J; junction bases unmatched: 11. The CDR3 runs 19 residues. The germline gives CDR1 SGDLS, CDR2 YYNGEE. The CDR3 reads CASSVADGTGAFSGNTIYF. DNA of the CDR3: TGTGCCAGCAGCGTAGCTGATGGGACAGGCGCCTTCTCTGGAAACACCATATATTTT. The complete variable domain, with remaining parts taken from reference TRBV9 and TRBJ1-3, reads DSGVTQTPKHLITATGQRVTLRCSPRSGDLSVYWYQQSLDQGLQFLIQYYNGEERAKGNILERFSAQQFPDLHSELNLSSLELGDSALYFCASSVADGTGAFSGNTIYFGEGSWLTVV.

The CDR3 bases are TGCGCCAGCAGTGAAGTGATCGGAGAGACCCAGTACTTC. This encodes CASSEVIGETQYF. The gene calls are TRBV10-2 and TRBJ2-5; unclear D gene. V lost 3 bases to trimming and J lost 4 bases, with 9 bases between them. This CDR3 is built from 13 residues. Germline assignment: CDR1 WSHSY and CDR2 SAAADI.

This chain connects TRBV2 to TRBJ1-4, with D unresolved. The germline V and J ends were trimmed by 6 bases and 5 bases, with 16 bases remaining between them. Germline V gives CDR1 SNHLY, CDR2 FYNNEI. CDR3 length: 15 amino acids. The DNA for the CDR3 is TGTGCCAGCAGGGAGATCAGAGGCCGCAATGAAAAACTGTTTTTT. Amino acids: CASREIRGRNEKLFF.

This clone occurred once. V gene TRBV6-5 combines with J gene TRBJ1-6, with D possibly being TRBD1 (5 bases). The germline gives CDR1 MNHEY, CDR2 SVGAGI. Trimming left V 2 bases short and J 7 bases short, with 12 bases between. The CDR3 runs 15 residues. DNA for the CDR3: TGTGCCAGCAGTTACCAGGGCGTTGAGAATTCACCCCTCCACTTT. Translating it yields CASSYQGVENSPLHF.

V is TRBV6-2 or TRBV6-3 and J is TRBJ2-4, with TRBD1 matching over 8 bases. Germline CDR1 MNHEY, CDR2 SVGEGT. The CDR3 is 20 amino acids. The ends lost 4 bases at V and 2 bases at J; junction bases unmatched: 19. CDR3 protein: CASSSYHFIDRGGPKNIQYF. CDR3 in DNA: TGTGCCAGCAGTTCCTACCATTTTATAGACAGGGGAGGTCCCAAAAACATTCAGTACTTC.

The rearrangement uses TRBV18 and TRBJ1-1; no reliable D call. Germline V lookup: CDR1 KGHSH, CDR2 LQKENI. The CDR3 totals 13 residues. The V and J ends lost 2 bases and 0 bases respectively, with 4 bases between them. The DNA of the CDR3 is TGTGCCAGCTCACCAGGAGTGAACACTGAAGCTTTCTTT. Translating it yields CASSPGVNTEAFF.

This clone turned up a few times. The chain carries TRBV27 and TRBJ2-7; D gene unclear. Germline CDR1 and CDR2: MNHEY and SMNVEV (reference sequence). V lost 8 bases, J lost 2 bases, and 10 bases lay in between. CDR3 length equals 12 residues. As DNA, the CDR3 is TGTGCCAGCGAACCGCAGGCCTACGAGCAGTACGTC. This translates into CASEPQAYEQYV.

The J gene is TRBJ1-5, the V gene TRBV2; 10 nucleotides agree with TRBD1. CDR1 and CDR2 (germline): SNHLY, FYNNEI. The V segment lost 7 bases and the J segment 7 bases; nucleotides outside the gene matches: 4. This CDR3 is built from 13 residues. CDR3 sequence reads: CASTGTGDQPQHF. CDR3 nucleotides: TGTGCCAGCACCGGGACAGGGGACCAGCCCCAGCATTTT. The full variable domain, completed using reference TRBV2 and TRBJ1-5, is EPEVTQTPSHQVTQMGQEVILRCVPISNHLYFYWYRQILGQKVEFLVSFYNNEISEKSEIFDDQFSVERPDGSNFTLKIRSTKLEDSAMYFCASTGTGDQPQHFGDGTRLSIL.

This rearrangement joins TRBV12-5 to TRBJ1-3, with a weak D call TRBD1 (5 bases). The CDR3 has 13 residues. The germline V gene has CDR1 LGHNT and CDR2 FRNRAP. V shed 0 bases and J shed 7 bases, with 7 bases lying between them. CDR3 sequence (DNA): TGTGCTAGTGGTTTGGTAGAGGGGAACACCATATATTTT. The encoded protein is CASGLVEGNTIYF.

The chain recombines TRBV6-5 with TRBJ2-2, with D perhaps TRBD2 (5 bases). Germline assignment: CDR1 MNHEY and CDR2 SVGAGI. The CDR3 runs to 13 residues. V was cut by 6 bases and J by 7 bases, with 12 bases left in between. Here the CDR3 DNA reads TGTGCCAGCAGAAGGACTCCGAACGGGGAGCTGTTTTTT. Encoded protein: CASRRTPNGELFF.

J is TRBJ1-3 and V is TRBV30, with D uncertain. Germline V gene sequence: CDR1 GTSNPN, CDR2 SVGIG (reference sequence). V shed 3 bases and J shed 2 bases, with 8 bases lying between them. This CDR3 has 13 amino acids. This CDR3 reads CAWSRGAGNTIYF. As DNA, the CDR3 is TGTGCCTGGAGCCGGGGAGCTGGAAACACCATATATTTT. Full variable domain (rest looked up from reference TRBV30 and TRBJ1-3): SQTIHQWPATLVQPVGSPLSLECTVEGTSNPNLYWYRQAAGRGLQLLFYSVGIGQISSEVPQNLSASRPQDRQFILSSKKLLLSDSGFYLCAWSRGAGNTIYFGEGSWLTVV.

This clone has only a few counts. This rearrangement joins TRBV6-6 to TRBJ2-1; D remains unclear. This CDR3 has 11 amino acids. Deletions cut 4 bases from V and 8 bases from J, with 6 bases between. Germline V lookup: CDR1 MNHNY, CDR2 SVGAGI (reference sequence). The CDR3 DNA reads TGTGCCAGCAGTTCTAAGGATGAGCAGTTCTTC. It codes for CASSSKDEQFF.

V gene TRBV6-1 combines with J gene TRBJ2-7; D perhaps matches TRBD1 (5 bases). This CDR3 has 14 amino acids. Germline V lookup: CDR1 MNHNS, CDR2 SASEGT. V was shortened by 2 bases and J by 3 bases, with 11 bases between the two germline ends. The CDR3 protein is CASSEYQGNYEQYV. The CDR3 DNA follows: TGTGCCAGCAGTGAATATCAGGGAAACTACGAGCAGTACGTC.

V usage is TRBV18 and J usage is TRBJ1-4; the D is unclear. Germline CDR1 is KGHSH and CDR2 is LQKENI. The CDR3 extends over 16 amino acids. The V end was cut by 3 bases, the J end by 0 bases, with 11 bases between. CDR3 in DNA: TGTGCCAGCTCACCTACTATCTTGGCAACTAATGAAAAACTGTTTTTT. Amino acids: CASSPTILATNEKLFF. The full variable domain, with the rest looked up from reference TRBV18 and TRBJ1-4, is NAGVMQNPRHLVRRRGQEARLRCSPMKGHSHVYWYRQLPEEGLKFMVYLQKENIIDESGMPKERFSAEFPKEGPSILRIQQVVRGDSAAYFCASSPTILATNEKLFFGSGTQLSVL.

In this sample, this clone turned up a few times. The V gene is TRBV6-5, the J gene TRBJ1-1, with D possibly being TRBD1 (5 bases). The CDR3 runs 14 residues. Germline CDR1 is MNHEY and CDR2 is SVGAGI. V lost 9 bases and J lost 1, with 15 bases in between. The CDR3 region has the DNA TGTGCCAGTGCCCCCAGGGCCCAGAACACTGAAGCTTTCTTT. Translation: CASAPRAQNTEAFF.

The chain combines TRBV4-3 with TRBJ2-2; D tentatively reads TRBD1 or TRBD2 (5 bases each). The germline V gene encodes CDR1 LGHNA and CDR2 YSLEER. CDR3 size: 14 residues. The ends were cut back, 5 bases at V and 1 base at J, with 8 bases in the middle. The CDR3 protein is CASSSGLNTGELFF. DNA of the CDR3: TGCGCCAGCAGCTCGGGGCTGAACACCGGGGAGCTGTTTTTT.

CDR3 bases: TGTGCCAGCTCACCAGAGGGGACTGCAACCTACGAGCAGTACGTC. Protein product: CASSPEGTATYEQYV. J is TRBJ2-7 and V is TRBV18, with a tentative D call TRBD2 (6 bases). The CDR3 is made up of 15 amino acids. Germline V gene data show CDR1 as KGHSH and CDR2 as LQKENI. V lost 2 bases and J 2 bases, leaving 13 bases between the germline ends.

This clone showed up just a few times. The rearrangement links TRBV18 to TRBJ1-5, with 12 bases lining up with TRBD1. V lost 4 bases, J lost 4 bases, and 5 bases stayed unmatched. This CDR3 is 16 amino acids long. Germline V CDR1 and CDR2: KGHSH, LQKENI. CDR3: CASSLGQGASNQPQHF. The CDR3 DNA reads TGTGCCAGCTCACTGGGACAGGGGGCCTCTAATCAGCCCCAGCATTTT.

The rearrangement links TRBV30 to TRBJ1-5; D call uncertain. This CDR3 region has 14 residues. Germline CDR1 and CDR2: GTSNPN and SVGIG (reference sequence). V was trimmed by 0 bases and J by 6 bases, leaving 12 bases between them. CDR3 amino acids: CAWSVGGDGQPQHF. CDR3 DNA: TGTGCCTGGAGTGTGGGTGGGGATGGTCAGCCCCAGCATTTT.

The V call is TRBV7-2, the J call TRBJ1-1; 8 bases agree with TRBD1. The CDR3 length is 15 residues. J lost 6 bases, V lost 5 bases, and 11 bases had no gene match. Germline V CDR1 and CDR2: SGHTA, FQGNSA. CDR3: CASSPWTGIGSEAFF. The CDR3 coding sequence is TGTGCCAGCAGCCCCTGGACAGGGATCGGCTCTGAAGCTTTCTTT.

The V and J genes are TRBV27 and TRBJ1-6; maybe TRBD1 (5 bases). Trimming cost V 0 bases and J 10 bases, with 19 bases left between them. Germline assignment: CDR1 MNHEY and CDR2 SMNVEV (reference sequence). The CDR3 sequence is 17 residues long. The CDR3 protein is CASSLSKARVPNSPLHF. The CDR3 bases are TGTGCCAGCAGTTTATCCAAAGCCAGGGTCCCTAACTCACCCCTCCACTTT.

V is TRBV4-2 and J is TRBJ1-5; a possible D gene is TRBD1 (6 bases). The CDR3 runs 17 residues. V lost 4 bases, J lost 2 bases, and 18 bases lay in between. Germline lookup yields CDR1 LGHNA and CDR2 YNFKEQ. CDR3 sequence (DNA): TGTGCCAGCAGCCCGGGAGAGGGGGGCGGCGGCAATCAGCCCCAGCATTTT. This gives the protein CASSPGEGGGGNQPQHF.

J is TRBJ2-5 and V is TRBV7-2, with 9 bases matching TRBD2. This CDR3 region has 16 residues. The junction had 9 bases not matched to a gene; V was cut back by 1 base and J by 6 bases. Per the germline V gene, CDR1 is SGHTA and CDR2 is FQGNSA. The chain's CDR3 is CASSLGRGGLRKTQYF. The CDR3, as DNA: TGTGCCAGCAGCTTAGGGCGGGGGGGCCTCAGAAAGACCCAGTACTTC.

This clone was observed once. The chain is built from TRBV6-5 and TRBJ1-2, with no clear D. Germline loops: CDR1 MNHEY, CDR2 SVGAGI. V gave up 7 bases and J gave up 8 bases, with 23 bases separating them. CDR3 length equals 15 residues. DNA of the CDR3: TGTGCCAGCACTAGAACTCGTAGGCAGGAAGGGGGCTACACCTTC. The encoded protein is CASTRTRRQEGGYTF.

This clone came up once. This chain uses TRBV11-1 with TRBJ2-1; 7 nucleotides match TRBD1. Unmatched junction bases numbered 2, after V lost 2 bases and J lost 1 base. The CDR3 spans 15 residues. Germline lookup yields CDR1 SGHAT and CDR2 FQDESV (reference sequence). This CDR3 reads CASSLSTGSYNEQFF. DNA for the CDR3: TGTGCCAGCAGCTTATCGACAGGGTCCTACAATGAGCAGTTCTTC.

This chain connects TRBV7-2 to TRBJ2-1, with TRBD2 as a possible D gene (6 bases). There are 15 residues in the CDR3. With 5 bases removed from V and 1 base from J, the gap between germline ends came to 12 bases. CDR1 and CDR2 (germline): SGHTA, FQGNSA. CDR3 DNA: TGTGCCAGCAGCCCCAGTCGGGGGTCCTACAATGAGCAGTTCTTC. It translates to CASSPSRGSYNEQFF.

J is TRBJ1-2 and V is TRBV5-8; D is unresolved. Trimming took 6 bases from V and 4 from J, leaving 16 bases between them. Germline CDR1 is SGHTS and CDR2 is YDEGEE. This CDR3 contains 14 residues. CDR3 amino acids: CASTIRPSSYGYTF. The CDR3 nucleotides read TGTGCCAGCACGATTCGGCCCTCCTCCTATGGCTACACCTTC.

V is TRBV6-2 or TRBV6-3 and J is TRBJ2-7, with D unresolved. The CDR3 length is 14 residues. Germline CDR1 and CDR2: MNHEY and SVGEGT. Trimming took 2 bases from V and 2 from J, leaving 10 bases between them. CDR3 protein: CASSYSASPYEQYV. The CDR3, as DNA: TGTGCCAGCAGTTACAGCGCCAGTCCCTACGAGCAGTACGTC.